The sample holds a few counts of the clone carrying this T cell receptor (beta chain). What it binds is unknown. Sequencing templates came from extracted RNA that was reverse transcribed into cDNA. The assay was immunoSEQ multiplex PCR, and TCRdb's table has in-frame clones only and misses some. The sample includes 200,000 to 250,000 clones, around 65% seen only once; the top ten take more than 3.5%. The data were obtained in a study of CD8+ T cells in alopecia areata. Across the whole study: Treated patients were given oral tofacitinib, which was dosed at 5 to 10 mg twice daily. Study results and caveats: Many expanded lesional clones remained in scalp and blood on tofacitinib.

Between the trimmed V and J ends, which lost 9 bases and 2 bases, there was a span of 23 bases. The CDR3 length is 16 residues. Germline V gene data show CDR1 as MGHDK and CDR2 as SYGVNS. Treatment given: oral pan-JAK inhibitor, 5-10 mg twice daily. V and J are TRBV25-1 and TRBJ2-7, with D perhaps matching TRBD1 (6 bases). The sequence derives from a human donor with alopecia areata. Material: CD4+ T cells sorted from blood, obtained at week 4, from a patient treated with tofacitinib. In DNA, the CDR3 is TGTGCCAGAGAAGACCTCCGGACAGCGAATCCCTACGAGCAGTACTTC. Encoded protein: CAREDLRTANPYEQYF.